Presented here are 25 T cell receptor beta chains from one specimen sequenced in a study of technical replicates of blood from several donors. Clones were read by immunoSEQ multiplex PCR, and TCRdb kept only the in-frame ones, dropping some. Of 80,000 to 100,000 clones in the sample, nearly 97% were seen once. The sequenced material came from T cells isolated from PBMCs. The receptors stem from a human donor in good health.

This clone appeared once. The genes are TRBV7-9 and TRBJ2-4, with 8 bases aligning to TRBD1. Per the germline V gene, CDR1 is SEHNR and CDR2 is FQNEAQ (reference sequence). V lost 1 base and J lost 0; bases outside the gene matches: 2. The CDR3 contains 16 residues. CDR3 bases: TGTGCCAGCAGCTTAGGGGGACAGGTAGCCAAAAACATTCAGTACTTC. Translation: CASSLGGQVAKNIQYF.

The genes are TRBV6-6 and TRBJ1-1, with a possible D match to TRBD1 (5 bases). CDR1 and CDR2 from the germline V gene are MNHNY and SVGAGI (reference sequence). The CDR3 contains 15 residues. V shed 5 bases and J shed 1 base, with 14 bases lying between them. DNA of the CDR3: TGTGCCAGCAGTGACCCGCGGCAGGGGAACACTGAAGCTTTCTTT. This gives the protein CASSDPRQGNTEAFF.

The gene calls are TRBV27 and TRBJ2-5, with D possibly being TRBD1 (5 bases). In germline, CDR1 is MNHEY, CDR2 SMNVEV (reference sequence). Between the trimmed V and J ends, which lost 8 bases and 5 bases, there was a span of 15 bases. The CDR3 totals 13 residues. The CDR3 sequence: CASGANLWETQYF. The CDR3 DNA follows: TGTGCCAGCGGGGCAAATCTGTGGGAGACCCAGTACTTC.

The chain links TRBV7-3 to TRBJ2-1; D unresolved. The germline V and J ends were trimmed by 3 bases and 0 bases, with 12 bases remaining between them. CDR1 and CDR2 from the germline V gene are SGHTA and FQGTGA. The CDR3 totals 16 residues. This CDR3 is CASSFLSASSYNEQFF. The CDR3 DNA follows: TGTGCCAGCAGCTTTTTATCAGCGTCCTCCTACAATGAGCAGTTCTTC.

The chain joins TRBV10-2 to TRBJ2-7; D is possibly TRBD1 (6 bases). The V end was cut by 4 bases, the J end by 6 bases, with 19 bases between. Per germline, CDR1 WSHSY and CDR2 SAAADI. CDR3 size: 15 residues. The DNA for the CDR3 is TGCGCCAGCAGTGCACCCGGGACATCCTTCCTCGAGCAGTACTTC. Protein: CASSAPGTSFLEQYF.

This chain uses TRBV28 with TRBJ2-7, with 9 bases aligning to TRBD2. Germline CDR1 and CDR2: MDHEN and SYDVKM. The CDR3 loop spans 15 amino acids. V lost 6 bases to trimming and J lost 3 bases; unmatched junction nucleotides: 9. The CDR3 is CASSLPGLAVYEQYF. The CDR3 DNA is TGTGCCAGCAGCCTGCCGGGACTAGCTGTCTACGAGCAGTACTTC.

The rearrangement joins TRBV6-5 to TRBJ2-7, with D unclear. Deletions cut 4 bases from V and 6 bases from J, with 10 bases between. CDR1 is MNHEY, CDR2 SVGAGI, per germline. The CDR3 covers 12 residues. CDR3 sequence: CASSWPNGEQYF. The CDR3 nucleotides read TGTGCCAGCAGTTGGCCCAATGGCGAGCAGTACTTC.

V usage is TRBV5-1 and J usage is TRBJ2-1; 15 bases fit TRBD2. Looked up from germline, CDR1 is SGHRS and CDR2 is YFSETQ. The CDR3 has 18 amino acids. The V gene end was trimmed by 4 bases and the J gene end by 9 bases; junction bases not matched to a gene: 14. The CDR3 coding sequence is TGCGCCAGCAGCCTGGGACTAGCGGGGGGACCGTTTCTGAGTGAGCAGTTCTTC. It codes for CASSLGLAGGPFLSEQFF.

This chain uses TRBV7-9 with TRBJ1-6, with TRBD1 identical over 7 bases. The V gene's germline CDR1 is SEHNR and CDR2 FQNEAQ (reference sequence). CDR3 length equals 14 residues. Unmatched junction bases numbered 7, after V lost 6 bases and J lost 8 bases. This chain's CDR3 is CASRPDRDDSPLHF. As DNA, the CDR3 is TGTGCCAGCAGACCTGACAGGGACGATTCACCCCTCCACTTT.

The CDR3 reads CASSFPRGEAFF. In DNA, the CDR3 is TGTGCCAGCAGTTTCCCCCGGGGTGAAGCTTTCTTT. The rearrangement joins TRBV27 to TRBJ1-1, with D hard to call. This CDR3 comprises 12 residues. The V gene's germline CDR1 is MNHEY and CDR2 SMNVEV (reference sequence). The ends were cut back, 3 bases at V and 7 bases at J, with 9 bases in the middle.

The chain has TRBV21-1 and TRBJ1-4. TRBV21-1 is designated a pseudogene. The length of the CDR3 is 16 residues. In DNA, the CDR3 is TGTGCCAGCAGCTCGGGGTTGGACTTGGGAAATGAAAAACTGTTTTTT. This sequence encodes CASSSGLDLGNEKLFF.

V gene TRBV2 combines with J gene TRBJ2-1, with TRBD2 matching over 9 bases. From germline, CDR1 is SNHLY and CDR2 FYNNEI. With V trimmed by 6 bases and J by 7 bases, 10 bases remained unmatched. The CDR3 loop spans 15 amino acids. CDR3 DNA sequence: TGTGCCAGCAGCCGACGACTAGCGGATAAAAATGAGCAGTTCTTC. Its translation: CASSRRLADKNEQFF.

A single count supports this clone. The DNA for the CDR3 is TGCGCCAGCAGCTTGGCAGGGGCCCTATTGTTGAACACTGAAGCTTTCTTT. This translates into CASSLAGALLLNTEAFF. The V gene is TRBV5-1, the J gene TRBJ1-1; perhaps TRBD1 as D (6 bases). The ends were cut back, 0 bases at V and 0 bases at J, with 15 bases in the middle. CDR3 length: 17 amino acids. Germline V CDR1 and CDR2: SGHRS, YFSETQ.

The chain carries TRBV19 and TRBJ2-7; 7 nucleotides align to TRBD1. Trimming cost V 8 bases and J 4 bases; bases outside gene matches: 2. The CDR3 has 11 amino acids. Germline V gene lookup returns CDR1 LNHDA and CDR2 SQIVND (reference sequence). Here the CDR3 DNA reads TGTGCCAGTGGGACAGCATACGAGCAGTACTTC. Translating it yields CASGTAYEQYF.

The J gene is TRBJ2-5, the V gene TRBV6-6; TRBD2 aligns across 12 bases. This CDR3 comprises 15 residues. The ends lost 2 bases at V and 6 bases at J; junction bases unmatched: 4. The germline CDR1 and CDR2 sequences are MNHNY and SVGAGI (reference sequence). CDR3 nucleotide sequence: TGTGCCAGCAGTTACGAGACTAGCGGGGGAAAGACCCAGTACTTC. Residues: CASSYETSGGKTQYF.

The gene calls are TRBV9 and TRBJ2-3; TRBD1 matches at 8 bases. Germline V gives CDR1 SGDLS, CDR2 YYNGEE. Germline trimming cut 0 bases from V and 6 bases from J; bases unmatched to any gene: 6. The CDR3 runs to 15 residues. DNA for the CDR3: TGTGCCAGCAGCGTAGGCCCAGGGGGCCTGGATACGCAGTATTTT. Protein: CASSVGPGGLDTQYF.

CDR3 DNA sequence: TGTGCCAGCAGGCCAGGACAGGGGGCGAACTATGGCTACACCTTC. It encodes CASRPGQGANYGYTF. This rearrangement joins TRBV5-4 to TRBJ1-2; 11 nucleotides match TRBD1. V lost 5 bases, J lost 2 bases, and 5 bases stayed unmatched. The CDR3 runs to 15 residues. Germline lookup yields CDR1 SGHNT and CDR2 YYREEE (reference sequence).

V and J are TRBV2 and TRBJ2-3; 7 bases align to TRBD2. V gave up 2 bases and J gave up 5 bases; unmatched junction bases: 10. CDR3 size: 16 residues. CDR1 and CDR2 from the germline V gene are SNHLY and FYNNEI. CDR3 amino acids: CASSELGGGAGDTQYF. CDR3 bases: TGTGCCAGCAGTGAACTGGGCGGGGGTGCGGGAGATACGCAGTATTTT.

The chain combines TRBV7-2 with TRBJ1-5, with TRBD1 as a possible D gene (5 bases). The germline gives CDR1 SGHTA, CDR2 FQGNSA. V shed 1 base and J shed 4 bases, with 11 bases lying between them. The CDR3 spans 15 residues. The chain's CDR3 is CASSLGQGRNQPQHF. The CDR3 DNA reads TGTGCCAGCAGCTTAGGGCAGGGCCGGAATCAGCCCCAGCATTTT.

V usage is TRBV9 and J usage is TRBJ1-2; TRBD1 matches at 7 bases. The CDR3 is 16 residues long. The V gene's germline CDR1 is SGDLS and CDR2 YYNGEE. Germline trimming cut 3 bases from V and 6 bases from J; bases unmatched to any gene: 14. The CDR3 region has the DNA TGTGCCAGCAGCGCGGGACAGCAGATAATAGTCAATGGCTACACCTTC. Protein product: CASSAGQQIIVNGYTF.

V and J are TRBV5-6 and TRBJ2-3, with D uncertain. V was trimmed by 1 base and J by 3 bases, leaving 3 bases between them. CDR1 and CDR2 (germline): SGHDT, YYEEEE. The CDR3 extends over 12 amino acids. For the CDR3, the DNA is TGTGCCAGCAGCTTGATAACAGATACGCAGTATTTT. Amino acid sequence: CASSLITDTQYF.

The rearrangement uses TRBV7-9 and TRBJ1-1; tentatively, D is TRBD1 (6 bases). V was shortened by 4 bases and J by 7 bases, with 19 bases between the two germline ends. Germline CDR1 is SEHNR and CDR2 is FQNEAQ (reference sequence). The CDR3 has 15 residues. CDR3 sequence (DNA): TGTGCCAGCAGCTCCCATTTTAGGGCAGGGGATGAAGCTTTCTTT. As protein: CASSSHFRAGDEAFF.

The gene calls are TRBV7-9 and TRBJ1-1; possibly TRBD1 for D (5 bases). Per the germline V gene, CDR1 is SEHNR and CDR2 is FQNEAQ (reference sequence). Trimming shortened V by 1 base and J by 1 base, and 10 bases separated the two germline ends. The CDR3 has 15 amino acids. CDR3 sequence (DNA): TGTGCCAGCAGCTTAGATGGGGGGACGAACACTGAAGCTTTCTTT. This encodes CASSLDGGTNTEAFF.

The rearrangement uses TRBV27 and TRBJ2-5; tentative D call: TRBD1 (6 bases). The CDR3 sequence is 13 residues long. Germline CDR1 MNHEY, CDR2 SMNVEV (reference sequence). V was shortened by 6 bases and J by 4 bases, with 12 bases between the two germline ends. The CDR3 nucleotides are TGTGCCAGCAGCGACACAGGGAGAGAGACCCAGTACTTC. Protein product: CASSDTGRETQYF.

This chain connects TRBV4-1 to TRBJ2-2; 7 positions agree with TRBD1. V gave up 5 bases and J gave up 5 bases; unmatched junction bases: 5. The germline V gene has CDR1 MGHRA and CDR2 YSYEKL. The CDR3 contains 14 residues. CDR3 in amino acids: CASSDRQGTGELFF. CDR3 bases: TGCGCCAGCAGCGATCGACAGGGAACCGGGGAGCTGTTTTTT.